Sequencing of this TCR beta chain was carried out in a study of cytomegalovirus exposure and HLA in healthy donors. Study-wide results and limits: In an earlier analysis, most TCR beta V segments were productive about 87% or about 30% of the time. TCR association rates varied by HLA locus in a later analysis, with DRB1 highest and HLA-C lowest. An analysis that was carried out later associated some 17,000 TCR beta sequences with HLA alleles at 0.05 false discovery rate.

CDR1 and CDR2 from the germline V gene are WSHSY and SAAADI. The CDR3 totals 14 residues. Trimming pared 5 bases from V and 6 bases from J, leaving 17 bases between. PCR was performed using 60 Vbeta and 13 Jbeta primers. Original processing notes: In a later analysis, of approximately 81 million unique beta chains, roughly 9.9 million appeared in at least two donors. Measured with immunoSEQ multiplex PCR; TCRdb has only the in-frame clones, and not every one. V and J calls plus clone size are reproduced from that table; the DNA served to infer D and trimming. The table records around 150,000 clones, approximately 61% of them present only once. On this clone itself: The antigen remains undetermined.

The rearrangement joins TRBV10-2 to TRBJ2-7; perhaps TRBD1 as D (6 bases). This sequence originates from a human donor in good health. The source material was PBMCs. The CDR3 protein is CASSRGQGTREQYF. CDR3 nucleotides: TGCGCCAGCAGTCGCGGGCAGGGGACGCGCGAGCAGTACTTC.